These 15 T cell receptor beta chains were all obtained from the same sample, sequenced in a study of T cells after yellow fever vaccination. From the 5' RACE reads, TCRdb called clonotypes with MiXCR, one entry per CDR3 protein. The sample shows some 80,000 distinct CDR3 sequences, about 14% of them seen only once. Sample: CD8+ T cells not binding an NS4B(214-222) dextramer, sorted from PBMCs, taken about 21 days after the first yellow fever vaccination. The receptor source for this set is a man aged 18 to 29 who received the YFV17D yellow fever vaccine.

V gene TRBV6-5 combines with J gene TRBJ2-7, with a tentative D call TRBD2 (7 bases). Per germline, CDR1 MNHEY and CDR2 SVGAGI. V was trimmed by 0 bases and J by 4 bases, leaving 13 bases between them. The CDR3 sequence is 15 residues long. The CDR3 loop reads CASSYSGGGSYEQYV. Written as DNA, the CDR3 is TGTGCCAGCAGTTACTCGGGAGGGGGGTCGTACGAGCAGTACGTC.

This clonotype occurred a few times. The rearrangement joins TRBV11-2 to TRBJ2-2, with D possibly TRBD2 on 6 matching bases. Looked up from germline, CDR1 is SGHAT and CDR2 is FQNNGV. The CDR3 has 16 amino acids. V gave up 5 bases and J gave up 3 bases, with 16 bases separating them. CDR3 in amino acids: CASSPPGTLDTGELFF. The CDR3, as DNA: TGTGCCAGCAGCCCTCCAGGGACTTTGGACACCGGGGAGCTGTTTTTT.

This clonotype was seen more than once but under ten times. This rearrangement joins TRBV5-4 to TRBJ2-2, with a weak D call TRBD2 (5 bases). V was shortened by 4 bases and J by 2 bases, with 9 bases between the two germline ends. The CDR3 totals 14 residues. The germline CDR1 and CDR2 sequences are SGHNT and YYREEE (reference sequence). This CDR3 is CASSRDYNTGELFF. DNA for the CDR3: TGTGCCAGCAGCCGTGACTACAACACCGGGGAGCTGTTTTTT.

The chain couples TRBV6-2 or TRBV6-3 to TRBJ2-7, with D perhaps assigned TRBD1 or TRBD2 (5 bases each). Germline V gene lookup returns CDR1 MNHEY and CDR2 SVGEGT. The V gene lost 6 bases and the J gene lost 1 base, with 10 bases spanning the gap. The CDR3 length is 13 residues. For the CDR3, the DNA is TGTGCCAGCAGGAGGGACGGATCCTACGAGCAGTACTTC. Its translation: CASRRDGSYEQYF.

This chain joins TRBV6-2 or TRBV6-3 and TRBJ2-1; D gene uncertain. The CDR3 consists of 12 residues. Trimming shortened V by 4 bases and J by 7 bases, and 8 bases separated the two germline ends. Germline loops: CDR1 MNHEY, CDR2 SVGEGT. The CDR3 loop reads CASSLASNEQFF. The CDR3, as DNA: TGTGCCAGCAGTTTGGCTAGTAATGAGCAGTTCTTC.

This rearrangement joins TRBV7-9 to TRBJ2-3, with 13 bases lining up with TRBD2. V gave up 10 bases and J gave up 4 bases; unmatched junction bases: 11. CDR1 is SEHNR, CDR2 FQNEAQ, per germline (reference sequence). CDR3 length: 16 amino acids. CDR3 nucleotide sequence: TGTGCCACCCTCGAACTAGCGGGGGGGAGCTCAGATACGCAGTATTTT. The encoded protein is CATLELAGGSSDTQYF.

This clonotype was counted ten times or more. The V and J genes are TRBV29-1 and TRBJ2-7; 15 nucleotides agree with TRBD2. Trimming took 6 bases from V and 5 from J; bases not matched to a gene: 5. CDR1 is SQVTM and CDR2 is ANQGSEA in the germline V gene. There are 14 residues in the CDR3. CDR3 in DNA: TGCAGCGTGTACGGACTAGCGGGGGGGAACGAGCAGTACTTC. Protein sequence: CSVYGLAGGNEQYF.

V and J are TRBV9 and TRBJ1-2; D call uncertain. The CDR3 is 14 residues long. Germline V gene lookup returns CDR1 SGDLS and CDR2 YYNGEE. Trimming left V 0 bases short and J 6 bases short, with 12 bases between. CDR3 region: CASSVVGEPNGYTF. CDR3 sequence (DNA): TGTGCCAGCAGCGTAGTAGGAGAACCGAATGGCTACACCTTC.

The chain employs TRBV7-9 and TRBJ1-2; D not resolved. There are 11 residues in the CDR3. Trimming cost V 5 bases and J 6 bases, with 7 bases left between them. Germline loops: CDR1 SEHNR, CDR2 FQNEAQ (reference sequence). CDR3 bases: TGTGCCAGCAGCCGGGATAATGGCTACACCTTC. Amino acid sequence: CASSRDNGYTF.

This clonotype has just a few counts. The genes are TRBV5-5 and TRBJ2-2; D is perhaps TRBD2 (5 bases). Germline V gives CDR1 SGHKS, CDR2 YYEKEE (reference sequence). The ends were cut back, 0 bases at V and 0 bases at J, with 12 bases in the middle. The CDR3 totals 17 residues. The CDR3 loop reads CASSLGEPGTNTGELFF. The CDR3 region has the DNA TGTGCCAGCAGCTTGGGGGAACCGGGAACGAACACCGGGGAGCTGTTTTTT.

The genes are TRBV6-1 and TRBJ1-1; no definite D call. Trimming left V 6 bases short and J 4 bases short, with 12 bases between. CDR3 length: 13 residues. The germline V gene encodes CDR1 MNHNS and CDR2 SASEGT. In DNA, the CDR3 is TGTGCCAGCAGCTCTCCCCGGGGCACTGAAGCTTTCTTT. It specifies CASSSPRGTEAFF.

This chain uses TRBV25-1 with TRBJ1-2; 8 nucleotides line up with TRBD1. This CDR3 has 13 amino acids. The junction had 6 bases not matched to a gene; V was cut back by 6 bases and J by 6 bases. Germline V gene data show CDR1 as MGHDK and CDR2 as SYGVNS. CDR3 DNA: TGTGCCAGCAGCCAAGGACAGGGCGATGGCTACACCTTC. This sequence encodes CASSQGQGDGYTF.

This clonotype was picked up many times. The CDR3 region has the DNA TGTGCCAGCAGTGAGGGGACTAGCGGAAGACTCCAAGAGACCCAGTACTTC. The encoded protein is CASSEGTSGRLQETQYF. This sequence joins TRBV25-1 and TRBJ2-5; 11 nucleotides align to TRBD2. The length of the CDR3 is 17 residues. The trim removed 3 bases at V and 1 base at J, leaving 7 bases unmatched. From germline, CDR1 is MGHDK and CDR2 SYGVNS.

The rearrangement uses TRBV27 and TRBJ1-1; no reliable D call. The CDR3 loop spans 11 amino acids. Trimming left V 3 bases short and J 11 bases short, with 10 bases between. Germline V gene lookup returns CDR1 MNHEY and CDR2 SMNVEV (reference sequence). In DNA, the CDR3 is TGTGCCAGCAGTTTCGGGGTACGGGCTTTCTTT. Its protein is CASSFGVRAFF.

The CDR3 DNA reads TGTGCCAGCAGTGGCGCACAGGGGGCCCAAGAGACCCAGTACTTC. Its protein is CASSGAQGAQETQYF. The chain has TRBV27 and TRBJ2-5, with TRBD1 identical over 9 bases. This CDR3 spans 15 amino acids. Trimming removed 5 bases from V and 1 base from J; junction bases left unmatched: 5. The germline gives CDR1 MNHEY, CDR2 SMNVEV (reference sequence).